This T cell receptor beta chain was recovered during a study of blood T cell repertoires in COVID-19. Overall study context: Whether acute or convalescent, the COVID-19 samples came from the United States, Italy and Spain. PBMCs, B-cell-depleted T cells, or T cells provided the cDNA or gDNA that made up the material.

V shed 1 base and J 7 bases; nucleotides not matched to a gene: 12. Per the germline V gene, CDR1 is SGHAT and CDR2 is FQNNGV. The CDR3 is made up of 17 amino acids. Original analysis: Nucleated cell number was recorded as an estimate derived from reference gene primer amplification. Clones were read by immunoSEQ multiplex PCR, and TCRdb kept only the in-frame ones, dropping some. That table is the source of V, J and clone size, and D and trimming were worked out from the DNA. The data show 160,000 or so clones, around 84% seen once. What was sequenced was peripheral blood. The sequence came from a man aged 35 to 55 with acute or convalescent COVID-19. The chain employs TRBV11-2 and TRBJ2-1; 8 positions agree with TRBD1. In nucleotides, the CDR3 is TGTGCCAGCAGCTTAGGCGAAAAGCCGGGACAGGAAAATGAGCAGTTCTTC. Translation gives CASSLGEKPGQENEQFF.